This T cell receptor beta chain was documented in a study of T cell repertoires in cytomegalovirus infection. Study-wide context: HLA-B-restricted CMV epitopes that are well studied were used alongside recently identified HLA-C-restricted ones. In public TCR beta signatures, there were indications of both CMV infection and matching HLA type.

Germline V CDR1 and CDR2: MNHEY, SMNVEV (reference sequence). The CDR3 length is 14 residues. TCRdb recomputed calls from the reads with MiXCR, one row per CDR3 protein. The data contain around 800,000 distinct CDR3 sequences, approximately 29% of them singletons. Findings and caveats of the study: The cumulative frequency of public TCR beta families identified carriers of CMV plus the relevant HLA.

With regard to this clonotype: What it binds is not known. One end of the junction does not line up with germline, which may come from a read error.

The chain joins TRBV27 to TRBJ1-4, with D tentatively TRBD1 (5 bases). The TCR originated in a human donor in good health (CMV status not recorded). Some clones in this sample may be carry-over from other donors' samples. The specimen comprised cultured CD8+ T cells from PBMCs, sampled from culture after CMV antigen stimulation. The CDR3 spells CASGFGGTNEKLFF. In nucleotides, the CDR3 is TGTGCCAGCGGTTTTGGGGGAACTAATGAAAAACTGTTTTTT.